This T cell receptor beta chain was recovered during a study of cytomegalovirus exposure and HLA in healthy donors. For the study at large: Of 300 to 500 genotyped donors, around 76% clustered with self-reported Caucasian donors. Study outcomes and limitations: Cytomegalovirus-associated status was assigned to more than 150 TCR beta chains. Some highly shared sequence variants likely arose as a pipeline artifact. Despite most TCR sequences being rare, some public TCRs occurred in many donors.

Per the germline V gene, CDR1 is MNHEY and CDR2 is SVGAGI. The CDR3 is made up of 14 amino acids. V was shortened by 6 bases and J by 2 bases, with 13 bases between the two germline ends. Researchers ran the PCR with 60 Vbeta and 13 Jbeta primers. Sequenced by immunoSEQ multiplex PCR; TCRdb stores in-frame clones only, minus some. The sample consists of 150,000 to 200,000 clones, roughly 77% of them appearing once. About this clone: Its antigen is unknown.

The chain couples TRBV6-5 to TRBJ2-5; D not resolved. Input material: PBMCs. This TCR derives from a man younger than 45 in good health and CMV-seropositive. CDR3: CASRTGWQQETQYF. CDR3 DNA sequence: TGTGCCAGCAGGACCGGGTGGCAGCAAGAGACCCAGTACTTC.